The source of this T cell receptor (beta chain) is a study of blood T cell repertoires in COVID-19. About the study: Samples came from the United States, Italy and Spain, spanning acute and convalescent COVID-19. PBMCs, B-cell-depleted T cells, or T cells were the source of the cDNA or gDNA that made up the material.

This clone appeared a few times. V lost 3 bases to trimming and J lost 6 bases, with 15 bases between them. Germline assignment: CDR1 DFQATT and CDR2 SNEGSKA (reference sequence). The CDR3 has 13 residues. In the original processing: Nucleated cell counts were estimated from reference gene primer amplification. Assay: immunoSEQ multiplex PCR; the TCRdb copy retains only in-frame clones and omits some. V and J calls plus clone size are reproduced from that table; the DNA served to infer D and trimming. The data contain some 99,000 clones, about 86% of them singletons. Sequenced input: peripheral blood. The chain combines TRBV20-1 with TRBJ2-7; D may be TRBD1 (5 bases). This TCR was sampled from a woman aged 55-70 years in a cohort sampled during active or convalescent COVID-19. The chain's CDR3 is CSASRGRGSEQYF. The CDR3 bases are TGCAGTGCTAGTAGGGGAAGGGGATCCGAGCAGTACTTC.